These T cell receptor beta chains were read from a single sample in a study of human T cells and chemical hapten exposure. TCRdb reprocessed the RACE reads via MiXCR and lists one record per CDR3 protein. Of tens of thousands of distinct CDR3 sequences detected, around 11% appear once; the ten largest clones hold roughly 4%. The sequencing used whole blood, collected in connection with sensitization to the hapten diphenylcyclopropenone (DPC). Source of these receptors: a woman aged 60-70 years with alopecia areata. Some clones in this sample may be carry-over from other donors' samples. Each CDR3 is given with its conserved first and last residue. A D gene is named only where the DNA matches it firmly. Size values are once, few and many counts, or a class for expanded clones, and some rows have none.

abundance: many; d_gene: -; v_gene: TRBV2; j_gene: TRBJ1-1; CDR3aa: CASKKGYVDSTEAFF; CDR3nt: TGTGCCAGCAAAAAGGGTTACGTCGATAGCACTGAAGCTTTCTTT
abundance: -; d_gene: -; v_gene: TRBV6-2/TRBV6-3; j_gene: TRBJ2-6; CDR3aa: CATRPWAGANVLTF; CDR3nt: TGTGCCACCAGGCCGTGGGCTGGGGCCAACGTCCTGACTTTC
abundance: few; d_gene: -; v_gene: TRBV2; j_gene: TRBJ2-2; CDR3aa: CATHPQTPPNTGELFF; CDR3nt: TGTGCCACCCACCCGCAGACACCACCGAACACCGGGGAGCTGTTTTTT
abundance: many; d_gene: -; v_gene: TRBV27; j_gene: TRBJ1-6; CDR3aa: CASSRDYNSPLHF; CDR3nt: TGTGCCAGCAGCAGGGACTATAATTCACCCCTCCACTTT
abundance: few; d_gene: TRBD1; v_gene: TRBV5-1; j_gene: TRBJ1-5; CDR3aa: CASSPGTGSTQPQHF; CDR3nt: TGCGCCAGCAGCCCGGGGACAGGATCAACTCAGCCCCAGCATTTT
abundance: few; d_gene: -; v_gene: TRBV30; j_gene: TRBJ2-2; CDR3aa: CAWRLRRNTGELFF; CDR3nt: TGTGCCTGGAGACTCCGAAGAAACACCGGGGAGCTGTTTTTT
abundance: -; d_gene: -; v_gene: TRBV5-1; j_gene: TRBJ2-5; CDR3aa: CASRDMGLETQYF; CDR3nt: TGCGCCAGCAGAGACATGGGGCTGGAGACCCAGTACTTC
abundance: few; d_gene: -; v_gene: TRBV9; j_gene: TRBJ1-5; CDR3aa: CASSVGGVQPQHF; CDR3nt: TGTGCCAGCAGCGTGGGGGGTGTTCAGCCCCAGCATTTT
abundance: -; d_gene: -; v_gene: TRBV11-1; j_gene: TRBJ1-6; CDR3aa: CASSSQRSAAPLHF; CDR3nt: TGTGCCAGCAGCTCACAGCGGTCTGCGGCACCCCTCCACTTT
abundance: few; d_gene: -; v_gene: TRBV5-1; j_gene: TRBJ2-6; CDR3aa: CASSLISGVGANVLTF; CDR3nt: TGCGCCAGCAGCTTGATTTCAGGGGTTGGGGCCAACGTCCTGACTTTC
abundance: many; d_gene: TRBD2; v_gene: TRBV20-1; j_gene: TRBJ2-5; CDR3aa: CSARLAGQETQYF; CDR3nt: TGCAGTGCTAGACTAGCGGGGCAAGAGACCCAGTACTTC
abundance: many; d_gene: -; v_gene: TRBV6-2/TRBV6-3; j_gene: TRBJ2-7; CDR3aa: CASSRPGTAGEQYF; CDR3nt: TGTGCCAGCAGCCGGCCAGGTACCGCGGGCGAGCAGTACTTC
abundance: many; d_gene: -; v_gene: TRBV12-5; j_gene: TRBJ1-5; CDR3aa: CASGLLQGPQHF; CDR3nt: TGTGCTAGTGGTTTGCTACAGGGGCCCCAGCATTTT
abundance: -; d_gene: TRBD2; v_gene: TRBV20-1; j_gene: TRBJ2-3; CDR3aa: CSARSRGGTDTQYF; CDR3nt: TGCAGTGCTAGGAGTCGGGGGGGCACAGATACGCAGTATTTT
abundance: few; d_gene: -; v_gene: TRBV21-1; j_gene: TRBJ2-1; CDR3aa: CASSIDRGHQDEQFF; CDR3nt: TGTGCCAGCAGCATCGACAGGGGGCATCAAGATGAGCAGTTCTTC
abundance: -; d_gene: TRBD1; v_gene: TRBV18; j_gene: TRBJ2-7; CDR3aa: CASSRTDRDGVGEQYF; CDR3nt: TGTGCCAGCTCACGGACGGACAGGGACGGAGTAGGGGAGCAGTACTTC